The sequence of this T cell receptor (beta chain) was determined in a study of radiotherapy plus CTLA-4 blockade in lung cancer. This table comes from immunoSEQ multiplex PCR, and its TCRdb copy is limited to in-frame clones, with some not included. There are 65,000 to 90,000 clones in the sample; around 87% occur only once, and over 0.85% lies in the top ten. Concerning this clone: The antigen is not known.

This CDR3 has 14 amino acids. V shed 7 bases and J 5 bases; nucleotides not matched to a gene: 6. Looked up from germline, CDR1 is SGHNT and CDR2 is YENEEA. Notes on the study in general: Among blood TCR repertoires after radiotherapy plus ipilimumab, tumor-derived clones expanded.

V is TRBV11-3 and J is TRBJ2-2; 8 bases map to TRBD1. This TCR was sampled from a human donor with non-small cell lung cancer who had stable disease on radiotherapy plus ipilimumab. The source material was peripheral blood, sampled from a patient treated with radiotherapy plus ipilimumab. The CDR3 region is CASTSGQGTGELFF. The CDR3 DNA reads TGTGCCAGCACTTCAGGACAGGGTACCGGGGAGCTGTTTTTT.